This T cell receptor (beta chain) was obtained from a study of cytomegalovirus exposure and HLA in healthy donors. Study background: Both the roughly 120 validation repertoires and the 666 first-cohort repertoires used the same platform, as reported by a later analysis.

The donors were part of the validation cohort of fewer than 150 subjects. That cohort was separate from the first cohort, which comprised some 670 subjects. This table comes from immunoSEQ multiplex PCR, and its TCRdb copy is limited to in-frame clones, with some not included. Counted here are approximately 100,000 clones, around 93% occurring once; the ten biggest clones make up 0.95% to 1.3%. Note on this clone: As yet, its antigen is unknown.

Notes on the study in general: High specificity and sensitivity for cytomegalovirus status were reported for the classifier.

V was shortened by 0 bases and J by 0 bases, with 12 bases between the two germline ends. The CDR3 has 17 residues. Per the germline V gene, CDR1 is SGHRS and CDR2 is YFSETQ. V and J are TRBV5-1 and TRBJ2-2, with a weak D call TRBD2 (6 bases). This receptor was identified in a woman aged 30 to 39 in good health and CMV-seropositive. Material: PBMCs. The CDR3 protein is CASSLAGGTPNTGELFF. The CDR3 bases are TGCGCCAGCAGCTTGGCCGGAGGGACCCCGAACACCGGGGAGCTGTTTTTT.